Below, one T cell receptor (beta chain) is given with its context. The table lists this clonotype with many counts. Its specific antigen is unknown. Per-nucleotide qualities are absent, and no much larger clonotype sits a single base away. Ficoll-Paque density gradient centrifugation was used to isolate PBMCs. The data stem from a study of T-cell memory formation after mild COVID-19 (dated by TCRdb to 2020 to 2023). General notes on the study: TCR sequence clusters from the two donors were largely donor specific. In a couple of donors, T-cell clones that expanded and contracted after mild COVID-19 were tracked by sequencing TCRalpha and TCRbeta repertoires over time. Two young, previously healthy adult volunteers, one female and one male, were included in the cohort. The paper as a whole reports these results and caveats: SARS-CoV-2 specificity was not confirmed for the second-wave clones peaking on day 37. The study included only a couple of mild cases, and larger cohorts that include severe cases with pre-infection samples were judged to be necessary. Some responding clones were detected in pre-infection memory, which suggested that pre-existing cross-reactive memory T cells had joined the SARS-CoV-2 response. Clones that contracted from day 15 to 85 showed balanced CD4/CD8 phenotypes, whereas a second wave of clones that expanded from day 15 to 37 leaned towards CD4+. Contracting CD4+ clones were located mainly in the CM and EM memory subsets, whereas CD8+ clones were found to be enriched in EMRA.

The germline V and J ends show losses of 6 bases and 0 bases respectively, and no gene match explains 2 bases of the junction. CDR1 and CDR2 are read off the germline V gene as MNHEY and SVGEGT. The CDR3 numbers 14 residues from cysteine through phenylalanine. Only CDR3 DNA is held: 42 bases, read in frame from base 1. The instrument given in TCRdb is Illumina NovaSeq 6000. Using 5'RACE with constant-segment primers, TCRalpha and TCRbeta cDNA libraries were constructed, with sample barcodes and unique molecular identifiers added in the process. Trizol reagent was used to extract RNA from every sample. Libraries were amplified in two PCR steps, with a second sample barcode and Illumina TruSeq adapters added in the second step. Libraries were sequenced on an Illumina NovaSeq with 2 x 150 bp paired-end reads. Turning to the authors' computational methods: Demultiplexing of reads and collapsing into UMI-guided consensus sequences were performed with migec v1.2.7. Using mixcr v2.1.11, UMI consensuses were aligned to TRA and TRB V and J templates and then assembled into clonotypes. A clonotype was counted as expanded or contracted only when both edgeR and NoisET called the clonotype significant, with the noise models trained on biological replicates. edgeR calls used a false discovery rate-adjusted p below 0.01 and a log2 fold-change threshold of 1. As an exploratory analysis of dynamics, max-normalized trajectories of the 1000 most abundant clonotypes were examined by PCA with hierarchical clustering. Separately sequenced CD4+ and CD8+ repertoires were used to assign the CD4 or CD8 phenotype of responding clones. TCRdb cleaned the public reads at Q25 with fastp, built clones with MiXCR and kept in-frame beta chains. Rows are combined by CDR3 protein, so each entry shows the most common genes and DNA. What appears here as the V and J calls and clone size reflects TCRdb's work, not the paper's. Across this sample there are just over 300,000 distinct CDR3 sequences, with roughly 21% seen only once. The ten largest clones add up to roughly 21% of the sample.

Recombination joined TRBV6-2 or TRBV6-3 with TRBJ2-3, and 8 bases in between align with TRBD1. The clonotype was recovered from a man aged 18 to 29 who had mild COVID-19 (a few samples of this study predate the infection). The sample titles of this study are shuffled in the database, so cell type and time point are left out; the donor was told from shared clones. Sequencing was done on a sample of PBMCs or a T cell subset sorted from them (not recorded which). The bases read TGTGCCAGCAGCCGACAGGGGAGCACAGATACGCAGTATTTT. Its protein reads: CASSRQGSTDTQYF.